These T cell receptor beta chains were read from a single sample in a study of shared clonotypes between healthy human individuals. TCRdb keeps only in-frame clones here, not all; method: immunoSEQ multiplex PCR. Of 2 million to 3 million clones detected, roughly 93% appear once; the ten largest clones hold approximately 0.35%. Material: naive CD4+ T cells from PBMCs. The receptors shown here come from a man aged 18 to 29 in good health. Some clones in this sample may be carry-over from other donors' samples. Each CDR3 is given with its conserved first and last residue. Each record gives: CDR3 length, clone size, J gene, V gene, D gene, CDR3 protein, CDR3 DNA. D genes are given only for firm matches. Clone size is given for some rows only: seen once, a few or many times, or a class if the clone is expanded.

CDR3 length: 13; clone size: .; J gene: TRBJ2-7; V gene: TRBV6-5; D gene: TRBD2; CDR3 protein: CATGTSGIYEQYF; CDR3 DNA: TGTGCCACAGGGACTAGCGGGATTTACGAGCAGTACTTC
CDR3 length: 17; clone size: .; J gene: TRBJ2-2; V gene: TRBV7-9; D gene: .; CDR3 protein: CASSLVPSAGHTGELFF; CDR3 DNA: TGTGCCAGCAGCTTAGTTCCCTCGGCGGGACACACCGGGGAGCTGTTTTTT
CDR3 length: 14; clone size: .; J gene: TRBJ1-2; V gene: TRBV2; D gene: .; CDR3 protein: CASSAGTPYYGYTF; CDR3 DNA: TGTGCCAGCAGTGCGGGTACCCCCTACTATGGCTACACCTTC
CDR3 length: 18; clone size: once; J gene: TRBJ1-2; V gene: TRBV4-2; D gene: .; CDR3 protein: CASSQDPRERAGNYGYTF; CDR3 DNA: TGTGCCAGCAGCCAAGATCCCAGGGAGAGAGCTGGGAACTATGGCTACACCTTC
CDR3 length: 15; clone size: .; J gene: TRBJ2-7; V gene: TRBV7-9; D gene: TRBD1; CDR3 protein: CASSSGTGVSYEQYF; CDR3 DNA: TGTGCCAGCAGCTCCGGGACAGGCGTCTCCTACGAGCAGTACTTC
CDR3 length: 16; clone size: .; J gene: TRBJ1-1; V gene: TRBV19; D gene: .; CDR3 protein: CASSPQPRIENTEAFF; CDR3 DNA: TGTGCCAGTAGTCCTCAGCCCCGAATAGAGAACACTGAAGCTTTCTTT
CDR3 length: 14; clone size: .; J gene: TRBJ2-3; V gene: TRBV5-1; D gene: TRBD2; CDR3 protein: CASTVSGGADTQYF; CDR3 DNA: TGCGCCAGCACCGTAAGCGGGGGGGCAGATACGCAGTATTTT
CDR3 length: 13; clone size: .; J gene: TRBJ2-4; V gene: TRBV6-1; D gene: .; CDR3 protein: CASIVTLNSIQYF; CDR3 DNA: TGTGCCAGCATCGTCACTTTGAACAGCATTCAGTACTTC
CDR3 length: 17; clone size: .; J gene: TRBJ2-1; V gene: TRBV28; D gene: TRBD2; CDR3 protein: CASSALPGLAGYNEQFF; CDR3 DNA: TGTGCCAGCAGTGCCCTCCCGGGACTAGCGGGATACAATGAGCAGTTCTTC
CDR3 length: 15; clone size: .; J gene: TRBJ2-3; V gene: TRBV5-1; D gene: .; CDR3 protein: CASRPEGGRTDTQYF; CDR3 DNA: TGCGCCAGCAGGCCCGAGGGGGGCCGCACAGATACGCAGTATTTT
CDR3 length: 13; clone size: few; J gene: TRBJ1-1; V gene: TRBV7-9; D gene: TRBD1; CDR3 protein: CASSYRGNTEAFF; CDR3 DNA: TGTGCCAGCAGCTACAGGGGGAACACTGAAGCTTTCTTT
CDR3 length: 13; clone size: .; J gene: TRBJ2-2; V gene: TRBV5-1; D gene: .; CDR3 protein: CASSPILSGELFF; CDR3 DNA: TGCGCCAGCAGCCCCATCCTTTCCGGGGAGCTGTTTTTT
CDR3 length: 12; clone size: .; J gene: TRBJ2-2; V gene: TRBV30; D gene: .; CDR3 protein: CAWSSGSGELFF; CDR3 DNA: TGTGCCTGGAGTAGTGGATCCGGGGAGCTGTTTTTT
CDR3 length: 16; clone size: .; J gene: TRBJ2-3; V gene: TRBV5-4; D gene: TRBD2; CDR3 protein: CASSWGLAGEGDTQYF; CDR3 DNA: TGTGCCAGCAGCTGGGGACTAGCGGGAGAGGGGGATACGCAGTATTTT
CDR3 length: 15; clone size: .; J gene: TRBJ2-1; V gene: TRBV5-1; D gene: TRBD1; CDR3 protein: CASSDRDREYNEQFF; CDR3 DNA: TGCGCCAGCAGCGATCGGGACAGGGAATACAATGAGCAGTTCTTC
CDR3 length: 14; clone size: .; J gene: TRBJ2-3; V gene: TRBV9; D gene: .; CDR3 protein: CASSVDGLVDTQYF; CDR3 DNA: TGTGCCAGCAGCGTAGATGGGCTGGTTGATACGCAGTATTTT
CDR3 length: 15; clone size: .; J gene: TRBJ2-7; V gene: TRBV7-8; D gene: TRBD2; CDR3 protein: CASRLAGRSSYEQYF; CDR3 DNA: TGTGCCAGCAGGTTAGCGGGACGTAGCTCCTACGAGCAGTACTTC
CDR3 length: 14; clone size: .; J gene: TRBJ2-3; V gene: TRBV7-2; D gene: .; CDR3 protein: CASSLASRADTQYF; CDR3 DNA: TGTGCCAGCAGCTTAGCTAGCCGTGCAGATACGCAGTATTTT
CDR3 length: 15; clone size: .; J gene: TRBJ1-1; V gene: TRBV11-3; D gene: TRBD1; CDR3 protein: CASSQGQGDGTEAFF; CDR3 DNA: TGTGCCAGCAGCCAGGGCCAGGGGGACGGCACTGAAGCTTTCTTT
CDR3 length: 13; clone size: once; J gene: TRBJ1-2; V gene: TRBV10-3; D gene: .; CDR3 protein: CAISEGVNYGYTF; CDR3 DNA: TGTGCCATCAGTGAAGGGGTTAACTATGGCTACACCTTC
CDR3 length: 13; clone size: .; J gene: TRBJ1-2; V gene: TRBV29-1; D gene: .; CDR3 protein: CSVSDSPGYGYTF; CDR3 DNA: TGCAGCGTGTCGGACAGCCCTGGGTATGGCTACACCTTC
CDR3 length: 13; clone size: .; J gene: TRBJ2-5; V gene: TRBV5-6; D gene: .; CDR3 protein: CASSDRVAPTQYF; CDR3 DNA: TGTGCCAGCAGCGATAGGGTAGCGCCGACCCAGTACTTC
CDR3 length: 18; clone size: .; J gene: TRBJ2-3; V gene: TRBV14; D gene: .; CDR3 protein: CASSRTSVGVRSADTQYF; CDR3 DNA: TGTGCCAGCAGCCGTACCTCGGTAGGGGTCCGTAGTGCAGATACGCAGTATTTT
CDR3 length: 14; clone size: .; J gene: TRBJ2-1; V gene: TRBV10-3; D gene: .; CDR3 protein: CAISASLDYNEQFF; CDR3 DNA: TGTGCCATCAGTGCGAGTTTAGACTACAATGAGCAGTTCTTC
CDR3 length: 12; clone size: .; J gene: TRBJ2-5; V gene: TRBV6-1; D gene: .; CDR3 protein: CASSAGYSGQYF; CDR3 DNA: TGTGCCAGCAGTGCCGGTTACTCCGGCCAGTACTTC
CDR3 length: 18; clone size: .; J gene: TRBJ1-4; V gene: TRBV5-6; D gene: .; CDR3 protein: CASSLANRAVVSNEKLFF; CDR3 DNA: TGTGCCAGCAGCTTGGCGAACAGGGCTGTAGTTTCTAATGAAAAACTGTTTTTT
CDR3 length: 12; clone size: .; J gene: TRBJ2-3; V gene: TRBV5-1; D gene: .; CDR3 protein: CASSLRTDTQYF; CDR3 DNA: TGCGCCAGCAGCTTGCGCACAGATACGCAGTATTTT
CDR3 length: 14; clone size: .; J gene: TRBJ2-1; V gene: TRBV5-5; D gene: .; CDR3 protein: CASSLKGLHNEQFF; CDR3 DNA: TGTGCCAGCAGCTTAAAAGGGTTGCACAATGAGCAGTTCTTC
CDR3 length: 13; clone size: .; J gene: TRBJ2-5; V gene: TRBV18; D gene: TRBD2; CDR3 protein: CASSPTSGETQYF; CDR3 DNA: TGTGCCAGCTCACCTACTAGCGGGGAGACCCAGTACTTC
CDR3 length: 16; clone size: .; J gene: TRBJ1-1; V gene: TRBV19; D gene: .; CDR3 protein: CASSTAGQLGESEAFF; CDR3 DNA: TGTGCCAGTAGTACCGCGGGACAACTTGGTGAATCTGAAGCTTTCTTT
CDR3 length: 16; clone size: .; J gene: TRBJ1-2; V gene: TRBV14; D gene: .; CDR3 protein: CASSQAFNIFYRRATF; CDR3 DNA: TGTGCCAGCAGCCAAGCCTTCAATATCTTTTACCGGAGGGCGACCTTC
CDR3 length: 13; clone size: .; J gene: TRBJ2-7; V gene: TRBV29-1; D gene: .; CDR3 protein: CSVTRSGAYEQYF; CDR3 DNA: TGCAGCGTGACCCGGAGTGGGGCCTACGAGCAGTACTTC
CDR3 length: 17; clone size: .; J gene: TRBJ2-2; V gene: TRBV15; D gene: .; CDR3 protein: CATSRAPPQSGTGELFF; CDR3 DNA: TGTGCCACCAGCAGAGCACCTCCCCAGTCGGGGACCGGGGAGCTGTTTTTT
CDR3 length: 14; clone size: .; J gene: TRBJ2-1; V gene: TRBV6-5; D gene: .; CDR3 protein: CASSSYFSGTKQFF; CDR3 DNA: TGTGCCAGCAGTTCCTACTTTTCCGGGACAAAGCAGTTCTTC
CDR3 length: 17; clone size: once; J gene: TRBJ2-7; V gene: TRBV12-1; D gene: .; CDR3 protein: CASSLANRDREAYEQYF; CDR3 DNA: TGTGCCAGCAGCTTGGCCAATCGGGACAGGGAAGCCTACGAGCAGTACTTC
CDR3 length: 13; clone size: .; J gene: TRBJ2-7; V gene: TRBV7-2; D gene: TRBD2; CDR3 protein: CASSLAGRGEQYF; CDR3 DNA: TGTGCCAGCAGCTTAGCCGGGAGGGGGGAGCAGTACTTC
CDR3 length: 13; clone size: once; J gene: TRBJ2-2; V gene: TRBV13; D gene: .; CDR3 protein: CASSAPLGGELFF; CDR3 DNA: TGTGCCAGCAGCGCCCCCTTGGGCGGGGAGCTGTTTTTT
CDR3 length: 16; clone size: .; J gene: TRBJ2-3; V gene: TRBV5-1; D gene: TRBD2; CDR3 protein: CASSPTSGAGTDTQYF; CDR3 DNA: TGCGCCAGCAGCCCGACTAGCGGGGCGGGTACAGATACGCAGTATTTT
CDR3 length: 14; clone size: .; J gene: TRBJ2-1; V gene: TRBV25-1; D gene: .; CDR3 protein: CASRGAPSYNEQFF; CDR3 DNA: TGTGCCAGCCGGGGGGCCCCCTCCTACAATGAGCAGTTCTTC
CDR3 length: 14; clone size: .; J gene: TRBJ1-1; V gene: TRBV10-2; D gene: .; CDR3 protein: CASSEPAGNTEAFF; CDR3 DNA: TGCGCCAGCAGTGAGCCCGCAGGGAATACTGAAGCTTTCTTT
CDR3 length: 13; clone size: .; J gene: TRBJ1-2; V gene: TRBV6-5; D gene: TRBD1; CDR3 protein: CASRLGQSYGYTF; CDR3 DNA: TGTGCCAGCAGACTGGGACAGAGCTATGGCTACACCTTC
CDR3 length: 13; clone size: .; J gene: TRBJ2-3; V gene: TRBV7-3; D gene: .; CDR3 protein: CASSLTNTDTQYF; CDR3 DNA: TGTGCCAGCAGCTTAACGAACACAGATACGCAGTATTTT
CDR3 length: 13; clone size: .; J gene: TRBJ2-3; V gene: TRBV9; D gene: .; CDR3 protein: CASSVEYGDTQYF; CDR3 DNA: TGTGCCAGCAGCGTAGAGTACGGAGATACGCAGTATTTT
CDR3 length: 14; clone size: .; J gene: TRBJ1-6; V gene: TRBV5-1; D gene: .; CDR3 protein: CASSLVGGNSPLHF; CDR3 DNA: TGCGCCAGCAGCTTGGTGGGGGGGAATTCACCCCTCCACTTT
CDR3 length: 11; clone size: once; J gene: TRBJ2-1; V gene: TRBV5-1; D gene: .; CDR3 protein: CASSLDGSEFF; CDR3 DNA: TGCGCCAGCAGCTTGGACGGTTCTGAGTTCTTC